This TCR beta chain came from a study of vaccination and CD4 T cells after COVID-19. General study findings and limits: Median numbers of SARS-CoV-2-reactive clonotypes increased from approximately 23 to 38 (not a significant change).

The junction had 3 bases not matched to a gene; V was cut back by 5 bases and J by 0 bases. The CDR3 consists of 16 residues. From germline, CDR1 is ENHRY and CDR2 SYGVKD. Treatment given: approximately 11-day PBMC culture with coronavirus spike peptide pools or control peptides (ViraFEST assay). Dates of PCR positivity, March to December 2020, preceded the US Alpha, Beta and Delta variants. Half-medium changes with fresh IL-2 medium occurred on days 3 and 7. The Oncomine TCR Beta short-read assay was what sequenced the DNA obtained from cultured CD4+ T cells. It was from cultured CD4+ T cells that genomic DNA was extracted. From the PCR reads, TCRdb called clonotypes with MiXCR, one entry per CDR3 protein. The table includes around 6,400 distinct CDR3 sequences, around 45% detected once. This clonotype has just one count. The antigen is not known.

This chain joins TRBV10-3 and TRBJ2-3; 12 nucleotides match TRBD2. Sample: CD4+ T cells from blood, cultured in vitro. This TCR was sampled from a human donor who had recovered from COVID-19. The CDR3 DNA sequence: TGTGCCATCAGTCGACTAGCGGGAGCTAGCACAGATACGCAGTATTTT. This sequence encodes CAISRLAGASTDTQYF.